This is a list of T cell receptor beta chains from one sample in a study of cytomegalovirus exposure and HLA in healthy donors. Profiling relied on immunoSEQ multiplex PCR, and the TCRdb table lists in-frame clones only, not all of them. The sample contains some 250,000 clones, nearly 90% of which appear only once. The sample consisted of PBMCs. The receptors stem from a woman aged 18-29 years in good health and CMV-seronegative. The CDR3 runs from the conserved cysteine through the conserved F or W. A D gene is named only where the DNA matches it firmly. Part of the rows lack a size; the others show once, few, many or a class for expanded clones.

>TRBV5-6|TRBJ2-2|13|-|-
CASSSEGTGELFF
TGTGCCAGCAGCTCGGAGGGAACCGGGGAGCTGTTTTTT
>TRBV5-1|TRBJ1-1|14|-|-
CASSLGAGAGGAFF
TGCGCCAGCAGCTTGGGGGCCGGGGCCGGGGGAGCTTTCTTT
>TRBV4-3|TRBJ1-2|17|TRBD1|once
CASSQDSLQGAEGGYTF
TGCGCCAGCAGCCAAGATTCGCTCCAGGGGGCTGAGGGTGGCTACACCTTC
>TRBV7-3|TRBJ2-3|16|TRBD2|-
CASSLGVAGGSDTQYF
TGTGCCAGCAGCTTAGGAGTAGCGGGGGGTTCAGATACGCAGTATTTT
>TRBV19|TRBJ1-3|13|-|-
CASRSTDGNTIYF
TGTGCCAGTAGGTCGACAGATGGAAACACCATATATTTT
>TRBV5-5|TRBJ1-5|17|-|-
CASSLRPTGFGNQPQHF
TGTGCCAGCAGCCTGAGGCCCACAGGGTTCGGCAATCAGCCCCAGCATTTT
>TRBV29-1|TRBJ2-1|10|-|-
CSVSRSEQFF
TGCAGCGTATCGAGGAGTGAGCAGTTCTTC
>TRBV28|TRBJ1-5|15|-|-
CASRDTGPSNQPQHF
TGTGCCAGCAGAGATACAGGGCCCAGCAATCAGCCCCAGCATTTT
>TRBV6-5|TRBJ1-1|14|-|-
CASSIEGAYTEAFF
TGTGCCAGCAGTATAGAGGGCGCTTACACTGAAGCTTTCTTT
>TRBV28|TRBJ2-1|15|-|-
CASRGLQWGYNEQFF
TGTGCCAGCAGGGGACTCCAGTGGGGATACAATGAGCAGTTCTTC
>TRBV27|TRBJ1-5|13|-|-
CASSLLAGQPQHF
TGTGCCAGCAGTTTACTAGCAGGTCAGCCCCAGCATTTT
>TRBV6-5|TRBJ2-7|13|TRBD1|-
CASSPGTGYEQYF
TGTGCCAGCAGCCCCGGGACAGGCTACGAGCAGTACTTC
>TRBV4-3|TRBJ2-5|19|TRBD2|-
CASSQDVGLAGGRQETQYF
TGCGCCAGCAGCCAAGATGTTGGCCTAGCGGGGGGGCGCCAAGAGACCCAGTACTTC
>TRBV7-8|TRBJ2-2|16|TRBD2|-
CASSLASGGWSGELFF
TGTGCCAGCAGCTTAGCGAGCGGGGGGTGGAGCGGGGAGCTGTTTTTT
>TRBV5-1|TRBJ2-5|15|TRBD2|-
CASRGLAGAAKTQYF
TGCGCCAGCAGGGGACTAGCGGGGGCCGCCAAGACCCAGTACTTC
>TRBV4-3|TRBJ2-1|16|TRBD2|-
CASSQVFGLAGNEQFF
TGCGCCAGCAGCCAAGTCTTCGGACTAGCGGGTAATGAGCAGTTCTTC
>TRBV18|TRBJ2-3|13|-|-
CASSQTSTDTQYF
TGTGCCAGCTCGCAGACTAGCACAGATACGCAGTATTTT
>TRBV5-6|TRBJ2-1|16|-|-
CASSRGERAHYNEQFF
TGTGCCAGCAGCCGAGGCGAGCGGGCGCACTACAATGAGCAGTTCTTC
>TRBV4-3|TRBJ2-6|16|-|-
CASSQDWAGGANVLTF
TGCGCCAGCAGCCAAGATTGGGCAGGAGGGGCCAACGTCCTGACTTTC
>TRBV19|TRBJ1-4|13|-|-
CASSLEGDEKLFF
TGTGCCAGTAGTCTCGAGGGCGATGAAAAACTGTTTTTT
>TRBV6-5|TRBJ1-2|12|-|few
CASSNREGGYTF
TGTGCCAGCAGTAACAGGGAGGGTGGCTACACCTTC
>TRBV10-1|TRBJ2-5|13|TRBD2|-
CASSSSGQETQYF
TGCGCCAGCAGCTCTAGCGGACAAGAGACCCAGTACTTC
>TRBV4-1|TRBJ2-2|15|-|-
CASSQQHKSTGELFF
TGCGCCAGCAGCCAACAACACAAATCCACCGGGGAGCTGTTTTTT
>TRBV5-1|TRBJ2-7|14|TRBD1|few
CASSYGTGTYEQYF
TGCGCCAGCAGCTACGGGACAGGGACCTACGAGCAGTACTTC
>TRBV19|TRBJ1-5|15|TRBD1|few
CASSVPGQGLQPQHF
TGTGCCAGTAGTGTACCGGGACAGGGCTTACAGCCCCAGCATTTT
>TRBV18|TRBJ2-7|13|-|once
CASSPPPGWEQYF
TGTGCCAGCTCACCACCGCCGGGTTGGGAGCAGTACTTC
>TRBV6-5|TRBJ2-5|15|TRBD2|-
CASSSSGGSQETQYF
TGTGCCAGCAGTTCTAGCGGGGGTTCCCAAGAGACCCAGTACTTC
>TRBV6-5|TRBJ2-7|12|-|-
CASSYIRGEQYF
TGTGCCAGCAGTTACATCAGGGGAGAGCAGTACTTC
>TRBV6-6|TRBJ1-2|15|-|-
CASSYSPPRRFGYTF
TGTGCCAGCAGTTACTCCCCCCCTCGGAGGTTTGGCTACACCTTC
>TRBV6-5|TRBJ1-5|15|-|few
CASRQDSYSNQPQHF
TGTGCCAGCAGGCAGGACAGTTATAGCAATCAGCCCCAGCATTTT
>TRBV13|TRBJ1-2|13|TRBD1|-
CASSSGTGDGYTF
TGTGCCAGCAGCTCGGGGACAGGAGACGGCTACACCTTC
>TRBV10-3|TRBJ1-6|16|TRBD1|-
CAISQSRQGDGSPLHF
TGTGCCATCAGTCAATCTAGACAGGGTGACGGATCACCCCTCCACTTT
>TRBV2|TRBJ1-1|15|-|-
CASSEATGANTEAFF
TGTGCCAGCAGTGAAGCGACAGGCGCGAACACTGAAGCTTTCTTT
>TRBV5-4|TRBJ2-7|16|TRBD1|once
CASSGIDRGLAYEQYF
TGTGCCAGCAGCGGAATCGACAGGGGGCTTGCCTACGAGCAGTACTTC
>TRBV19|TRBJ2-2|13|-|-
CASSMGGTGELFF
TGTGCCAGTAGTATGGGGGGCACCGGGGAGCTGTTTTTT
>TRBV4-3|TRBJ1-6|16|TRBD1|-
CASSQEQGAGDSPLHF
TGCGCCAGCAGCCAAGAGCAGGGGGCTGGGGATTCACCCCTCCACTTT
>TRBV5-5|TRBJ1-4|14|-|-
CASSFYRADEKLFF
TGTGCCAGCAGCTTCTACAGGGCAGATGAAAAACTGTTTTTT
>TRBV28|TRBJ1-1|14|TRBD1|-
CASTQDRGFTEAFF
TGTGCCAGCACACAGGACAGGGGATTTACTGAAGCTTTCTTT
>TRBV18|TRBJ1-1|14|-|-
CASSPGTPNTEAFF
TGTGCCAGCTCACCTGGGACACCGAACACTGAAGCTTTCTTT
>TRBV7-9|TRBJ2-5|16|-|-
CASSPQADRDQETQYF
TGTGCCAGCAGCCCTCAGGCCGACAGAGACCAAGAGACCCAGTACTTC
>TRBV13|TRBJ1-4|15|TRBD1|-
CASSLEGTGNEKLFF
TGTGCCAGCAGCTTAGAAGGGACAGGGAATGAAAAACTGTTTTTT